This paragraph covers one T cell receptor beta chain sequence. What it binds is unknown. There are 11 residues in the CDR3. The germline CDR1 and CDR2 sequences are DFQATT and SNEGSKA (reference sequence). V lost 2 bases, J lost 12 bases, and 11 bases lay in between. TCRdb called the 5' RACE reads again in MiXCR, with one record for every CDR3 protein. The table records around 610,000 distinct CDR3 sequences, 13% of them present only once. This specimen comes from a study of T cells after yellow fever vaccination. The overall study: Fractions with few cells were prepared using SMART-Seq v4 Ultra Low Input. Study findings and constraints: Clonotypes shared by both compartments, CD4 and CD8, made up a small share. Subsequent to the booster, the majority of primary-vaccination clones reappeared (approximately 95% CD4, 88% CD8). The presence of abundant clonotypes contaminating from the bulk population was possible in FACS-sorted repertoires.

The genes are TRBV20-1 and TRBJ1-5; D is perhaps TRBD1 (5 bases). This clonotype was sampled from a man younger than 40 who received the YFV17D yellow fever vaccine. The material sequenced was PBMCs, taken on the day of the yellow fever booster vaccination. In nucleotides, the CDR3 is TGCAGTGCTAGACGGGACGGGATCCAGCATTTT. It specifies CSARRDGIQHF.